This entry concerns a single T cell receptor beta chain. The data belong to a study of blood T cell repertoires in COVID-19. Looking at the study overall: The origin of the acute and convalescent COVID-19 samples was the United States, Italy and Spain. The analysed material was cDNA or gDNA that came from T cells, B-cell-depleted T cells, or PBMCs.

Original handling: Estimation of nucleated cell counts was performed using reference gene primer amplification. Produced via immunoSEQ multiplex PCR; TCRdb's table is partial and in-frame only. From that table come the V and J calls and clone size; the DNA was used to work out D and trimming. The sample contains about 110,000 clones, about two thirds of which appear only once. CDR3 length: 15 residues. The V and J ends lost 1 base and 6 bases respectively, with 17 bases between them. Germline-derived CDR1 and CDR2 are SGHKS and YYEKEE (reference sequence). The J gene is TRBJ2-7, the V gene TRBV5-5; D is perhaps TRBD1 (6 bases). The sample comprised peripheral blood. The clonotype comes from a woman in her forties with acute or convalescent COVID-19. In nucleotides, the CDR3 is TGTGCCAGCAGCTTGTTGGGACAAGGGAAGGGCGAGCAGTACTTC. This codes for CASSLLGQGKGEQYF.